This T cell receptor beta chain appears in the sequencing data of a study of cytomegalovirus exposure and HLA in healthy donors (dated by TCRdb to 2016 to 2017). About the study as a whole: According to an earlier analysis of a few hundred of the donors, about 179 million T cells yielded over 100 million unique TCR beta sequences and about 300 Gb of sequence data. About 300 gigabases of sequencing data and 70 million to 100 million unique TCR sequences made up an early release that covered over 550 HLA-typed donors. Of the 300 to 500 genotyped donors, over 80% were placed in the genetic ancestry cluster associated with self-reported Caucasian donors. The aim of the study was to test whether cataloging public T cell receptors could identify signatures of past pathogen exposure. The T cell repertoires of roughly 660 subjects were profiled by immunosequencing and related to cytomegalovirus serostatus. Besides the first cohort of roughly 700 subjects, a separate validation cohort made up of 120 different subjects was used. To predict cytomegalovirus infection status, the study brought together high-throughput TCR immunosequencing, statistical association of individual TCRs with disease status, and machine learning. In a later analysis, previously published TCR beta repertoires from hundreds of donors were re-analyzed and high-resolution HLA genotyping was added so that TCR occurrence patterns could be studied. In the later analysis, no new phenotypic data were used to find candidate immune exposures; instead, reliance was placed on TCR beta sequences and their occurrence across donors. To decide whether each TCR beta V gene segment behaved as functional or pseudogenic, an earlier analysis of over 500 of the donors relied on high-throughput TCR beta sequencing. Donor age, sex, ethnicity and CMV serostatus were compiled alongside the repertoire data. In a later genetic analysis, genome-wide SNP genotypes for about three fifths of the 666 donors were used, and that subset was treated as a discovery cohort. All discovery cohort repertoires had been generated using a single sequencing platform. Class I and class II HLA loci were covered by the typing at four-digit resolution. The number of donors typed differed by locus, with 629-630 for A, B, C, DRB1 and DQB1, roughly 520 for DQA1, 600 to 610 for DPA1, and 400 to 490 for DPB1. Several DR-DQ haplotypes were treated as single units for association and clustering because of strong linkage in the cohort. On average, approximately 250,000 unique TCR beta nucleotide sequences were sequenced per donor among several hundred genotyped donors of the cohort, with around 19% of those sequences being non-productive.

In total, 600 or so healthy bone marrow donors made up the cohort. All cohort members were sampled while nominally healthy, although unrecorded immune exposures were likely present. The donor was CMV seropositive and belonged to the group of more than 250 seropositive cohort members. Every donor gave a peripheral blood sample, and the peripheral blood mononuclear cells from that sample were used for TCR beta sequencing. Genomic DNA was extracted from the blood cell samples with the Qiagen DNeasy Blood Extraction Kit. The CDR3 goes from the cysteine to the phenylalanine over 20 residues. Kept here is only the CDR3 DNA, which spans 60 bases and is read in frame from base 1. The germline V gene sets CDR1 to SGDLS and CDR2 to YYNGEE. The germline V and J ends show losses of 4 bases and 0 bases respectively, and no gene match explains 15 bases of the junction. What the study reported, not specific to this receptor: Only TCR beta chains were sequenced in this cohort, and the absence of alpha or paired-chain data limited detectable features. According to the authors, the approach could potentially be generalized to other disease states and immunological phenotypes. Because the 87-base-pair reads could not distinguish some IMGT-functional V segments, including TRBV6-2 and TRBV6-3, those segments were excluded. At a false discovery rate of 0.05, a later analysis linked 16,951 TCR beta sequences to specific HLA alleles. A further reported finding was that TCR beta sequences accurately predicted the HLA-A and HLA-B alleles for most subjects in the first cohort. Most CMV-associated TCR beta chains appeared to be HLA-restricted in a later analysis, and the HLA associations seemed to be driven largely by CMV exposure. When HLA alleles, especially DR and DQ, strongly co-occurred, TCR associations were difficult to assign to individual alleles. V-gene and J-gene trimming of TCR beta chains was associated with a missense DCLRE1C variant in a later genetic analysis, and the association was replicated in an independent cohort. In a later analysis, TCR association rates were found to vary across HLA loci, with the most associated TCRs seen for DRB1 alleles and the fewest for HLA-C alleles. In an earlier analysis of some 500 of the donors, most TCR beta V segments appeared in productive rearrangements about 87% or about 30% of the time, broadly matching IMGT annotations. Across donors, most TCR sequences were observed very rarely, whereas some public TCRs were present in many individuals. A cluster of highly shared sequence variants was judged likely to be a technical artifact of the sequencing pipeline. The earlier analysis of a few hundred of the donors excluded roughly 17 rarely observed V segments, including chromosome 9 orphons, because counts were too low. A later analysis reported that several top co-occurrence clusters appeared linked to parvovirus B19, influenza, CMV and Epstein-Barr virus. Immune exposure information for the cohort was limited to CMV serostatus. Linkage disequilibrium might explain the correlated functional status among segregating V segments, but an unknown experimental factor could not be excluded. Because some donors lacked HLA typing at each locus, the association tests relied only on the typed subset. Sequencing depth was assumed to be roughly uniform across donors in the presence/absence analyses, though that assumption may not hold. In the study, some 160 TCR beta chains were listed as associated with cytomegalovirus. In a later analysis, HLA-associated TCR beta chains were found to be more clonally expanded and to have lower generation probabilities than equally common non-associated chains. In a later genetic analysis, fewer N-insertions in productive TCRs were reported among donors in an Asian-associated ancestry cluster than the roughly 670-donor mean. In vitro tests confirmed that a few of the cytomegalovirus-associated TCR beta chains recognize cytomegalovirus antigens. In both the original and validation cohorts, the classifier was reported to diagnose cytomegalovirus status with high specificity and sensitivity.

A note on this clone: Which antigen it targets is not known. The record has no base qualities; no much larger clone is one base away.

Library creation used the immunoSEQ multiplex PCR assay. The multiplex PCR relied on a mix of 60 forward primers for TCR Vbeta segments and 13 reverse primers for TCR Jbeta segments. Amplification of the CDR3 region of rearranged TCR beta genes was performed with a multiplex PCR assay on genomic DNA. On the Illumina HiSeq System, the amplified TCR beta libraries were sequenced as 87-base-pair reads. For the original study's pipeline: Across the 640 or so repertoires, a later analysis counted 60 million to 90 million unique TCR beta chains, roughly 11 million of which were shared by at least two donors. Raw reads were error-corrected and collapsed into unique sequences by a nearest-neighbor algorithm in which closely related sequences were merged to remove PCR and sequencing errors. Alignment of CDR3 sequences to IMGT reference sequences was used to assign V, D and J gene segments. For a sequence to be retained, a match of at least six nucleotides was required to both a V gene segment and a J gene segment. A rearrangement counted as productive if the CDR3 had no stop codons and remained in frame with V and J, and every other rearrangement counted as non-productive. CDR3 was defined according to IMGT convention as the region running from the second conserved V-encoded cysteine to the conserved J-encoded phenylalanine. In an earlier analysis of roughly 610 of the donors, sequences lacking an unambiguous match to a single V gene segment were excluded. In an earlier analysis of almost 600 of the donors, a V segment was called functional when productive rearrangements were above 56.7%, and segregating when the standard deviation between donors exceeded 5%. A statistical classification framework was developed to diagnose cytomegalovirus status using the catalog of TCR beta chain sequences. V and J gene assignment, in a later analysis, came from comparing TCR nucleotide sequences with IMGT/GENE-DB human TR gene sequences. Using the TCRdist pipeline, a later analysis assigned CDR3 sequences along with most-parsimonious VDJ recombination scenarios. In a later analysis, each TCR beta chain was defined by its CDR3 amino acid sequence together with its V-gene family, and reads lacking a unique V-gene family were excluded. As a way to deal with suspected cross-contamination and a sequencing artifact, a later analysis dropped roughly 620 nucleotide sequences that were highly shared and had low generation probability. In a later analysis, a clonal expansion index for each public chain was calculated from normalized within-repertoire ranks of inferred template counts. In a later analysis, generation probabilities were computed with a VDJ recombination model fitted to out-of-frame rearrangements, and the resulting probabilities were checked against IGoR. In a later analysis, hypergeometric tests were used to score TCR-TCR, TCR-HLA and TCR-CMV co-occurrence, with a repertoire-size bias correction applied to TCR pairs. In a later analysis, false discovery rates were estimated by permuting HLA or CMV assignments 20 times. In a later analysis, co-occurring TCRs were grouped using DBSCAN, with TCRdist sequence similarity added in when clustering inside HLA-allele-positive subsets. For co-occurrence clustering, repertoires with fewer than 30,000 or more than 120,000 public chains were excluded, along with five or six repertoires with anomalous nucleotide sharing. In TCRdb, the immuneACCESS table is reduced to in-frame sequences with V and J assigned. These tables do not hold every clone; where another copy was compared, an unresolved V gene accounts for under half, and the others remain unexplained. The V and J calls and clone size come from that table; D and trimming were worked out from the DNA. The sample table contains some 140,000 clones; only one count was recorded for about 76% of them. Clones ranked in the top ten supply approximately 8% of the sample.

The receptor's source is a man younger than 45 in good health and CMV-seropositive. Sequenced input: PBMCs. The V and J genes are TRBV9 and TRBJ2-3; 12 bases in between match TRBD2. The CDR3: CASSTTGTSGPMASTDTQYF. The DNA sequence reads TGTGCCAGCAGCACGACCGGGACTAGCGGGCCGATGGCCAGCACAGATACGCAGTATTTT.